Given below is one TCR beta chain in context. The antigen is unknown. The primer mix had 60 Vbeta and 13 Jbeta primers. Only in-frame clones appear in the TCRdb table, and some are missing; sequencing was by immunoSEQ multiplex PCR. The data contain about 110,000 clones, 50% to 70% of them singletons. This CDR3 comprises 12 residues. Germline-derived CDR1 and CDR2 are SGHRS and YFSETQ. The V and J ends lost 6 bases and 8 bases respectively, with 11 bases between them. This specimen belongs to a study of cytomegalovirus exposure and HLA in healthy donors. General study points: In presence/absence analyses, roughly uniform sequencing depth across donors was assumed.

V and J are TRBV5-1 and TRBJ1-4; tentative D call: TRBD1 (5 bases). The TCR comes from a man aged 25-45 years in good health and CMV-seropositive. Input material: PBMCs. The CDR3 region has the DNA TGCGCCAGCAAGTCGGAGGGGGAAAAACTGTTTTTT. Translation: CASKSEGEKLFF.